One and the same sample provided the 14 T cell receptor beta chains below, sequenced in a study of blood T cells in healthy people across ages. Sample-barcoded 5' priming and a J-beta primer mix drove a second PCR of about 6 to 11 cycles. TCRdb reprocessed the 5' RACE reads with MiXCR, giving one entry per CDR3 protein. This table has around 970,000 distinct CDR3 sequences, just over 50% appearing once. The sequenced sample was blood. The receptors here all came from a woman in her fifties or sixties in good health.

The J gene is TRBJ2-2, the V gene TRBV11-2; 8 nucleotides align to TRBD2. CDR1 is SGHAT and CDR2 is FQNNGV in the germline V gene. CDR3 length equals 16 residues. V lost 1 base and J lost 1; bases outside the gene matches: 2. The DNA of the CDR3 is TGTGCCAGCAGCTTAGGGAGCGGGGGGAACACCGGGGAGCTGTTTTTT. This translates into CASSLGSGGNTGELFF.

This clonotype appeared a few times. The chain has TRBV5-1 and TRBJ2-7; weak D call: TRBD2 (5 bases). The CDR3 sequence is 17 residues long. Germline lookup yields CDR1 SGHRS and CDR2 YFSETQ. V lost 6 bases and J 2 bases, leaving 24 bases between the germline ends. CDR3 residues: CASNEGRIGVTTYEQYF. The DNA of the CDR3 is TGCGCCAGCAACGAGGGAAGGATCGGAGTTACCACCTACGAGCAGTACTTC. Supplemented by reference TRBV5-1 and TRBJ2-7, the full variable domain reads KAGVTQTPRYLIKTRGQQVTLSCSPISGHRSVSWYQQTPGQGLQFLFEYFSETQRNKGNFPGRFSGRQFSNSRSEMNVSTLELGDSALYLCASNEGRIGVTTYEQYFGPGTRLTVT.

This clonotype appeared a few times. The V gene is TRBV28, the J gene TRBJ2-6, with D hard to call. This CDR3 region has 14 residues. Between the trimmed V and J ends, which lost 5 bases and 0 bases, there was a span of 5 bases. Germline V gene lookup returns CDR1 MDHEN and CDR2 SYDVKM. The CDR3 nucleotides are TGTGCCAGCAGTATGCACTCTGGGGCCAACGTCCTGACTTTC. Its translation: CASSMHSGANVLTF.

The chain's CDR3 is CASSLRQVNNEQYF. As DNA, the CDR3 is TGTGCCAGCAGCTTGCGACAGGTTAACAATGAGCAGTACTTC. The chain couples TRBV13 to TRBJ2-1, with a tentative D call TRBD1 (6 bases). Judging by the DNA end, TRBJ2-7 fits better; the J call may be wrong. Germline V lookup: CDR1 PRHDT, CDR2 FYEKMQ (reference sequence). The length of the CDR3 is 14 residues.

This clonotype was counted between two and nine times. The V and J genes are TRBV4-1 and TRBJ2-3, with 7 positions matching TRBD1. There are 15 residues in the CDR3. The germline V gene has CDR1 MGHRA and CDR2 YSYEKL. V lost 4 bases and J lost 2; bases outside the gene matches: 6. The chain's CDR3 is CASSRVGTVTDTQYF. The CDR3 DNA is TGCGCCAGCAGCCGGGTCGGGACAGTCACAGATACGCAGTATTTT.

The chain recombines TRBV6-5 with TRBJ2-2, with D uncertain. CDR1 is MNHEY, CDR2 SVGAGI, per germline. This CDR3 comprises 16 residues. Trimming removed 5 bases from V and 2 bases from J, with 15 bases in between. The chain's CDR3 is CASSPDVVGNTGELFF. For the CDR3, the DNA is TGTGCCAGCAGTCCCGACGTAGTAGGCAACACCGGGGAGCTGTTTTTT.

This chain joins TRBV20-1 and TRBJ1-5, with D possibly TRBD1 on 6 matching bases. This CDR3 region has 15 residues. Per germline, CDR1 DFQATT and CDR2 SNEGSKA (reference sequence). Deletions cut 5 bases from V and 1 base from J, with 15 bases between. The CDR3 bases are TGCAGTGCTGGAATCGTGGGGGCGAGCAATCAGCCCCAGCATTTT. This gives the protein CSAGIVGASNQPQHF.

The chain uses TRBV25-1 and TRBJ2-5; weak D call: TRBD1 (6 bases). The CDR3 contains 13 residues. The ends were cut back, 4 bases at V and 5 bases at J, with 11 bases in the middle. The germline gives CDR1 MGHDK, CDR2 SYGVNS. The chain's CDR3 is CASSGYRVETQYF. The CDR3 DNA reads as TGTGCCAGCAGTGGCTACAGGGTCGAGACCCAGTACTTC.

V and J are TRBV6-2 or TRBV6-3 and TRBJ2-2, with 7 bases identical to TRBD2. Trimming took 4 bases from V and 3 from J; bases not matched to a gene: 2. The germline CDR1 and CDR2 sequences are MNHEY and SVGEGT. CDR3 length equals 14 residues. DNA for the CDR3: TGTGCCAGCAGTTGGCTAGCGGACACCGGGGAGCTGTTTTTT. Translation gives CASSWLADTGELFF.

This chain joins TRBV6-1 and TRBJ2-1, with 10 bases matching TRBD2. V shed 4 bases, J shed 9 bases, and the junction held 6 bases outside the gene matches. Germline CDR1 is MNHNS and CDR2 is SASEGT. The CDR3 is made up of 14 amino acids. In DNA, the CDR3 is TGTGCCAGCAGTGGGGGACTAGCGTATCTTGAGCAGTTCTTC. It yields the protein CASSGGLAYLEQFF.

V usage is TRBV27 and J usage is TRBJ1-5, with no clear D. The CDR3 extends over 18 amino acids. V was clipped by 6 bases and J by 3 bases, with 24 bases between them. Per germline, CDR1 MNHEY and CDR2 SMNVEV (reference sequence). The CDR3 sequence is CASSPRSPYLQANQPQHF. The CDR3 DNA is TGTGCCAGCAGCCCGCGATCCCCCTACTTGCAGGCCAATCAGCCCCAGCATTTT.

There are a few counts of this clonotype. CDR3 nucleotide sequence: TGTGCCAGCAGTTCCTGGTTTGGGGGCTCCTATAATTCACCCCTCCACTTT. Translated, it gives CASSSWFGGSYNSPLHF. V is TRBV12-3 or TRBV12-4 and J is TRBJ1-6, with TRBD1 as a possible D gene (5 bases). CDR3 length: 17 amino acids. V lost 4 bases and J lost 0, with 13 bases in between.

The table lists this clonotype with a few counts. This rearrangement joins TRBV20-1 to TRBJ2-7; 8 bases match TRBD2. CDR1 and CDR2 from the germline V gene are DFQATT and SNEGSKA (reference sequence). V trimming: 2 bases; J trimming: 9 bases; junction bases outside the gene matches: 9. This CDR3 spans 13 amino acids. The CDR3 DNA sequence: TGCAGTGCTAGATCTCGGGAGGGTCTTGGGCAGTACTTC. Protein sequence: CSARSREGLGQYF.

The J gene is TRBJ2-1, the V gene TRBV7-2, with 9 positions matching TRBD2. Germline V lookup: CDR1 SGHTA, CDR2 FQGNSA. The V and J ends lost 5 bases and 6 bases, in that order; junction bases with no gene match: 11. The CDR3 is 16 residues long. The CDR3 DNA reads TGTGCCAGCAGCCCCCCTGGGCTAGCGGGATTCAATGAGCAGTTCTTC. Translating it yields CASSPPGLAGFNEQFF. The full variable domain, rest sourced from reference TRBV7-2 and TRBJ2-1, is GAGVSQSPSNKVTEKGKDVELRCDPISGHTALYWYRQSLGQGLEFLIYFQGNSAPDKSGLPSDRFSAERTGGSVSTLTIQRTQQEDSAVYLCASSPPGLAGFNEQFFGPGTRLTVL.